This TCR beta chain was documented in a study of control samples from healthy donors and cancer patients. TCRdb's copy holds only in-frame clones and misses some; the assay was immunoSEQ multiplex PCR. The sample has approximately 87,000 clones, 91% seen once. The CDR3 covers 14 residues. V was pared by 0 bases and J by 4 bases, with 12 bases between. Per the germline V gene, CDR1 is SQVTM and CDR2 is ANQGSEA. V is TRBV29-1 and J is TRBJ1-1; D is possibly TRBD1 (6 bases). This receptor was identified in a man aged 50-60 years in good health. The sequencing input was blood. The CDR3 bases are TGCAGCGTTGAAGATTCGGCAGGGGCCACTGAAGCTTTCTTT. It is translated as CSVEDSAGATEAFF. The whole variable domain, filled in from reference TRBV29-1 and TRBJ1-1, reads SAVISQKPSRDICQRGTSLTIQCQVDSQVTMMFWYRQQPGQSLTLIATANQGSEATYESGFVIDKFPISRPNLTFSTLTVSNMSPEDSSIYLCSVEDSAGATEAFFGQGTRLTVV.